This T cell receptor beta chain was documented in a study of human thymus T cells. Resections were taken during corrective heart surgery, and the thymus tissue came from these. Germline V lookup: CDR1 GTSNPN, CDR2 SVGIG (reference sequence). V dropped 5 bases and J dropped 5 bases, with 10 bases sitting between them. The CDR3 is made up of 12 amino acids. TCRdb keeps only in-frame clones here, not all; method: immunoSEQ multiplex PCR. The sample lists some 120,000 clones, over 85% seen once, with 0.024% in the top ten. This receptor was identified in a boy under two years old with a congenital heart defect but otherwise immunologically healthy. V gene TRBV30 combines with J gene TRBJ2-1; D not resolved. The sequenced sample was thymus tissue. CDR3 nucleotides: TGTGCCTGGGCAGGACCGAACAATGAGCAGTTCTTC. This gives the protein CAWAGPNNEQFF.